This record looks at one T cell receptor (beta chain) sequence and its context. The antigen remains unidentified. Germline V gives CDR1 LNHNV, CDR2 YYDKDF (reference sequence). The CDR3 spans 18 residues. Unmatched junction bases numbered 15, after V lost 0 bases and J lost 8 bases. The data were taken from a study of OX40 agonist ivuxolimab in advanced cancers. Study-wide background: Partial responses were recorded for three patients, including one with hepatocellular carcinoma and two with cutaneous melanoma. Whole-study findings and limits: Low normalized T-cell clonal expansion was also seen in some nonresponders. CD8+ T cells showed, on average, more clonal expansion than CD4+ cells.

Profiling relied on immunoSEQ multiplex PCR, and the TCRdb table lists in-frame clones only, not all of them. The sample records 60,000 or so clones, around 92% being singletons. This TCR came from an adult with an advanced solid tumor such as melanoma, head and neck, liver or kidney cancer. V gene TRBV15 combines with J gene TRBJ1-4; 7 bases are shared with TRBD1. Sequencing was performed on CD4+ or CD8+ T cells sorted from blood, taken in a trial of the OX40 agonist ivuxolimab. The CDR3 loop is CATSRDPRTSGTDEKLFF. The CDR3 DNA reads TGTGCCACCAGCAGAGATCCTCGGACTTCCGGGACAGACGAAAAACTGTTTTTT.